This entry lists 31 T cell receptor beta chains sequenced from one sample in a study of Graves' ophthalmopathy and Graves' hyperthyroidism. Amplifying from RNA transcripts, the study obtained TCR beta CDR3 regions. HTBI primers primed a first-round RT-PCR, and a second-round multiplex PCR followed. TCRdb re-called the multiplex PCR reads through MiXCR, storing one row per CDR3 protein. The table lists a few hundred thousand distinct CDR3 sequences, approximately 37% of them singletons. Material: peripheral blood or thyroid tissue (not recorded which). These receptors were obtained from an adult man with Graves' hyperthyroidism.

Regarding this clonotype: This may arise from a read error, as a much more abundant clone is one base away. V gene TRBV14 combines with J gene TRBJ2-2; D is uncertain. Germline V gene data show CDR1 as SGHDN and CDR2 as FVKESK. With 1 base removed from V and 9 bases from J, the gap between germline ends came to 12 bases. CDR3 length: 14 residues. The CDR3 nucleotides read TGTGCCAGCAGCCAAGGCATGGTCCAGAGGGAGCTGTTTTTT. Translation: CASSQGMVQRELFF.

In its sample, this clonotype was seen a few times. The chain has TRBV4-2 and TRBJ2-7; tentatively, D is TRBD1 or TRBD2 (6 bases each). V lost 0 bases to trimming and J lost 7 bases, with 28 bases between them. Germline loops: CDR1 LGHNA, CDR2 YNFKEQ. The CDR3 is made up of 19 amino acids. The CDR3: CASSQDRGGRLGAIVEQYF. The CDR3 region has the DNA TGTGCCAGCAGCCAAGATAGGGGAGGTCGGCTGGGGGCAATTGTAGAGCAGTACTTC.

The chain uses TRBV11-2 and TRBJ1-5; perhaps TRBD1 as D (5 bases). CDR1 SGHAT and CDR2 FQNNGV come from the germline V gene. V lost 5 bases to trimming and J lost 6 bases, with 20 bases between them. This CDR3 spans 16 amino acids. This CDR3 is CASSPGAGLPSQPQHF. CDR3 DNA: TGTGCCAGCAGCCCCGGAGCGGGACTCCCTTCTCAGCCCCAGCATTTT. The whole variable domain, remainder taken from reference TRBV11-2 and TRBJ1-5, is EAGVAQSPRYKIIEKRQSVAFWCNPISGHATLYWYQQILGQGPKLLIQFQNNGVVDDSQLPKDRFSAERLKGVDSTLKIQPAKLEDSAVYLCASSPGAGLPSQPQHFGDGTRLSIL.

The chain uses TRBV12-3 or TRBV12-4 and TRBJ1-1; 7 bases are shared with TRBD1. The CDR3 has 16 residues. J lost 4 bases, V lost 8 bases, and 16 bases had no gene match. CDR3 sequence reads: CASFPDQGGKTTEAFF. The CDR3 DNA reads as TGTGCCAGCTTTCCAGACCAGGGGGGGAAGACCACTGAAGCTTTCTTT.

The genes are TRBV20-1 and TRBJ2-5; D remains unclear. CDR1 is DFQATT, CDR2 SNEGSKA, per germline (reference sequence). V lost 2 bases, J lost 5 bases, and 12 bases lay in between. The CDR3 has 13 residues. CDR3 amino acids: CSARSVLGETQYF. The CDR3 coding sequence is TGCAGTGCTAGATCGGTGCTAGGGGAGACCCAGTACTTC.

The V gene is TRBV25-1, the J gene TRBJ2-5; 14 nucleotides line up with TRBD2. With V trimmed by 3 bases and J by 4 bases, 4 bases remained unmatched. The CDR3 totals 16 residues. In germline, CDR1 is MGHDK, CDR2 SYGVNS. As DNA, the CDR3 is TGTGCCAGCAGTGATATGGGACTAGCGGGGGCAGAGACCCAGTACTTC. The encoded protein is CASSDMGLAGAETQYF. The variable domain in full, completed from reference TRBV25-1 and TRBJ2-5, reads EADIYQTPRYLVIGTGKKITLECSQTMGHDKMYWYQQDPGMELHLIHYSYGVNSTEKGDLSSESTVSRIRTEHFPLTLESARPSHTSQYLCASSDMGLAGAETQYFGPGTRLLVL.

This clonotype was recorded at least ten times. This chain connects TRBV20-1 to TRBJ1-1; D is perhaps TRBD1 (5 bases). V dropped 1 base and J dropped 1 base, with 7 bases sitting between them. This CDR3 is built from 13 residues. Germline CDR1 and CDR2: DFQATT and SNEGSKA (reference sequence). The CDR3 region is CSARAGGNTEAFF. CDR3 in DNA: TGCAGTGCTAGAGCCGGGGGGAACACTGAAGCTTTCTTT.

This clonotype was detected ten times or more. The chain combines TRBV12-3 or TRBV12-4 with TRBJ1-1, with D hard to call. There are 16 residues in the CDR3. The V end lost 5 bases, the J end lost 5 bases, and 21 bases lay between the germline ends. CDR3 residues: CASSPYMGGLTTEAFF. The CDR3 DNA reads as TGTGCCAGCAGTCCCTATATGGGTGGGTTAACTACTGAAGCTTTCTTT.

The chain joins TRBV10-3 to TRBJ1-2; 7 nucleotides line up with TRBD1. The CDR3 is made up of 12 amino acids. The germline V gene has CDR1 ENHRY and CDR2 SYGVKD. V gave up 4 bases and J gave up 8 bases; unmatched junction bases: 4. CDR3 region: CAISGQGVGYTF. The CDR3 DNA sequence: TGTGCCATCAGTGGGCAGGGGGTCGGCTACACCTTC.

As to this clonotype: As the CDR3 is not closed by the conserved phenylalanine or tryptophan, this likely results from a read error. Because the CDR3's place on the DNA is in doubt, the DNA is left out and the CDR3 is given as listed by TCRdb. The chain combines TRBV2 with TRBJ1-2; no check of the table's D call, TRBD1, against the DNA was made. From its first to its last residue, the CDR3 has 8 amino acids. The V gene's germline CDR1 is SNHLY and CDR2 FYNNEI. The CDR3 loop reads CASSSDRP.

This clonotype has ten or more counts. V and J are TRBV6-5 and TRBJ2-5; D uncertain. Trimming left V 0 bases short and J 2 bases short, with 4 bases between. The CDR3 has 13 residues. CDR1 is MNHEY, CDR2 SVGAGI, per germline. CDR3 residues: CASSYSGQETQYF. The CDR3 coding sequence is TGTGCCAGCAGTTACTCTGGACAAGAGACCCAGTACTTC.

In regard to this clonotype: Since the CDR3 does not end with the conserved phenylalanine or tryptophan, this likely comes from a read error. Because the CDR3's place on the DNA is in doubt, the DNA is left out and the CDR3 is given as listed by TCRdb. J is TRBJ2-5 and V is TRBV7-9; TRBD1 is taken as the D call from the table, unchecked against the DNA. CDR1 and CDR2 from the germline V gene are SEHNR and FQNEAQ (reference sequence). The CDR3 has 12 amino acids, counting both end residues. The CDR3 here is CASSHTRSDQDY.

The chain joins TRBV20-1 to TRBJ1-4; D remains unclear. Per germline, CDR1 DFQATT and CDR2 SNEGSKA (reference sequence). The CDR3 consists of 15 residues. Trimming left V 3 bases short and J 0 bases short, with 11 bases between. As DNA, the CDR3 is TGCAGTGCTAGGGCTAGCGTTGCAACTAATGAAAAACTGTTTTTT. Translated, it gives CSARASVATNEKLFF.

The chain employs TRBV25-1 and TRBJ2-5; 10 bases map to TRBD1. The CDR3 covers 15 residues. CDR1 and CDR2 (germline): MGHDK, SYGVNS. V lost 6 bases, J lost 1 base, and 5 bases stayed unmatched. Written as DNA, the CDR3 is TGTGCCAGCAGGGCGGGACAGGGGCTCCAAGAGACCCAGTACTTC. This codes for CASRAGQGLQETQYF.

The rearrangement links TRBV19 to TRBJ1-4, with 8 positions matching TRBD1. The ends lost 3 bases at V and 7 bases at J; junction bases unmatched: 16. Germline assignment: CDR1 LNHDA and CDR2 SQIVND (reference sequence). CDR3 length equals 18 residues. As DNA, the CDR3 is TGTGCCAGTAGTATCGAATTCAGGGGGCGGGCGAACACTGAAAAACTGTTTTTT. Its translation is CASSIEFRGRANTEKLFF.

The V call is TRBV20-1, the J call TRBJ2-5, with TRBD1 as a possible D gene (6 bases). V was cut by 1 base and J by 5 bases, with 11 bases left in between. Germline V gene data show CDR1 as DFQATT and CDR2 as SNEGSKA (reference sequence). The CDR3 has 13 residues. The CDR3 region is CSARVVGQETQYF. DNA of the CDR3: TGCAGTGCTAGAGTCGTAGGACAGGAGACCCAGTACTTC.

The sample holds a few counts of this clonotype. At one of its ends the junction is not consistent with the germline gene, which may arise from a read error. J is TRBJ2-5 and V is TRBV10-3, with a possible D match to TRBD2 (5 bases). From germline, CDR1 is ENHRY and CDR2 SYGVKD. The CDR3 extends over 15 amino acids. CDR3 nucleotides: TGTGCCAGCAGTTTCTTTTTGGAGGTACAAGAGACCCAGTACTTC. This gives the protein CASSFFLEVQETQYF.

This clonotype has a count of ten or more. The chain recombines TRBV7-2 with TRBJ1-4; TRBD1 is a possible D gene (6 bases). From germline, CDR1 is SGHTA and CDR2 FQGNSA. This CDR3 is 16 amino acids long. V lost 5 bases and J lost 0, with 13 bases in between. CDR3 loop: CASSPGGGATNEKLFF. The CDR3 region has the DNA TGTGCCAGCAGCCCCGGGGGGGGCGCAACTAATGAAAAACTGTTTTTT.

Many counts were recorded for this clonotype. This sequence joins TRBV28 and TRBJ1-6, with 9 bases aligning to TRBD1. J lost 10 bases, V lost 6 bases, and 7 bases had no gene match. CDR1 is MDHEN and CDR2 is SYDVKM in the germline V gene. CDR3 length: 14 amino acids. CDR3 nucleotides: TGTGCCAGCAGGGGGACAGGGTCTGGGTCACCCCTCCACTTT. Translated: CASRGTGSGSPLHF.

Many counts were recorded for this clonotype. The CDR3 nucleotides read TGTGCCAGCAGCCCACGGGACAGCCAAGAGACCCAGTACTTC. Residues: CASSPRDSQETQYF. This chain joins TRBV9 and TRBJ2-5; TRBD1 matches at 7 bases. J gave up 1 base and V 4 bases, and 4 bases lay outside the gene matches. Germline V gene lookup returns CDR1 SGDLS and CDR2 YYNGEE. The length of the CDR3 is 14 residues.

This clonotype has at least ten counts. Here the CDR3 DNA reads TGTGCCAGCAGCCAAGGGGACTATGGCTACACCTTC. It yields the protein CASSQGDYGYTF. The V call is TRBV3-1, the J call TRBJ1-2; D not resolved. CDR1 is LGHDT, CDR2 YNNKEL, per germline (reference sequence). The CDR3 runs to 12 residues. Trimming pared 1 base from V and 3 bases from J, leaving 3 bases between.

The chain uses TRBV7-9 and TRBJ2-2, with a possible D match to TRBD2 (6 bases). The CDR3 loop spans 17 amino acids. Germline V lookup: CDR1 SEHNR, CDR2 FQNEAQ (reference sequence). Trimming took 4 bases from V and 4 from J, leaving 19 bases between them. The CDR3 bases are TGTGCCAGCAGCTCGGACGTCGGGAGCGCATCCACCGGGGAGCTGTTTTTT. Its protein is CASSSDVGSASTGELFF.

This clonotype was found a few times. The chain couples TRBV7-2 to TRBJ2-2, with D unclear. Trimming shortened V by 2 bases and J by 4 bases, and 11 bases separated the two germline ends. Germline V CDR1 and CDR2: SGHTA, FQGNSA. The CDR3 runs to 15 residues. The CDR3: CASSLLSAGTGELFF. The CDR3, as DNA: TGTGCCAGCAGCTTACTAAGCGCTGGCACCGGGGAGCTGTTTTTT.

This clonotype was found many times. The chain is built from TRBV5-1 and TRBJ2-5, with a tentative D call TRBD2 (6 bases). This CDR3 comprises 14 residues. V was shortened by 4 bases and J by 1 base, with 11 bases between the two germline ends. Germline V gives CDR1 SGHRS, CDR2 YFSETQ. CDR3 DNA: TGCGCCAGCAGCGGCGGGACGGCCCAAGAGACCCAGTACTTC. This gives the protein CASSGGTAQETQYF.

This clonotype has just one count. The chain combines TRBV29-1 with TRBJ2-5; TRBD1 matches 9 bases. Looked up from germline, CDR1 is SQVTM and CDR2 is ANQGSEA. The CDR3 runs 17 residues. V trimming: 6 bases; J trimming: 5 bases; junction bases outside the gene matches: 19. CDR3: CSVSRWTRTGAWETQYF. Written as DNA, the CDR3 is TGCAGCGTCTCTAGGTGGACCCGGACAGGGGCGTGGGAGACCCAGTACTTC.

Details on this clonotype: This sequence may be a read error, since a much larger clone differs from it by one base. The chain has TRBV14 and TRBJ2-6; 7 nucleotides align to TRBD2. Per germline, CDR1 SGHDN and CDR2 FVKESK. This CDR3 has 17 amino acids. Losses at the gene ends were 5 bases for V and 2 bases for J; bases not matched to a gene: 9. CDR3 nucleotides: TGTGCCAGCAGCTTGAATGGGAGGGCCCCTGGGGCCAACGTCCTGACTTTC. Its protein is CASSLNGRAPGANVLTF. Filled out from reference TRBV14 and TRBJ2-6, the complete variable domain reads EAGVTQFPSHSVIEKGQTVTLRCDPISGHDNLYWYRRVMGKEIKFLLHFVKESKQDESGMPNNRFLAERTGGTYSTLKVQPAELEDSGVYFCASSLNGRAPGANVLTFGAGSRLTVL.

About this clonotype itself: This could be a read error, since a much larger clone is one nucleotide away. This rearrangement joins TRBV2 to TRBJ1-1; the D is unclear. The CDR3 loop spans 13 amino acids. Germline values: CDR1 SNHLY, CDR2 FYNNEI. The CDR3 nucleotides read TGTGCCATCAGTGGCAACAGGAACACTGAAGCTTTCTTT. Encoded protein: CAISGNRNTEAFF.

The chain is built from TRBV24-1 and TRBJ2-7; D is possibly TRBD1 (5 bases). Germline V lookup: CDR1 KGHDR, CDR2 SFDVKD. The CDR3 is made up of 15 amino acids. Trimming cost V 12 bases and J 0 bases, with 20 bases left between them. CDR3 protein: CAWSFGAGRSYEQYF. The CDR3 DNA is TGTGCCTGGAGTTTTGGGGCAGGCCGCTCCTACGAGCAGTACTTC.

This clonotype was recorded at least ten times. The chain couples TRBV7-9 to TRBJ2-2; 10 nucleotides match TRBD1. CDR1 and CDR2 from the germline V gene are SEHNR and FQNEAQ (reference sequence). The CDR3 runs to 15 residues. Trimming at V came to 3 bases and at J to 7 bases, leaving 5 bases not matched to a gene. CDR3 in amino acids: CASSFSGTGDGELFF. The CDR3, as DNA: TGTGCCAGCAGCTTTTCCGGGACAGGGGACGGGGAGCTGTTTTTT.

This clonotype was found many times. The CDR3 DNA is TGTGCCAGTAGTATCCGGGGATCGGTGAAGTACGAGCAGTACTTC. This codes for CASSIRGSVKYEQYF. The rearrangement links TRBV19 to TRBJ2-7, with a weak D call TRBD2 (5 bases). Germline V gene sequence: CDR1 LNHDA, CDR2 SQIVND (reference sequence). The CDR3 is made up of 15 amino acids. Trimming took 3 bases from V and 4 from J, leaving 16 bases between them.

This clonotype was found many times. This CDR3 is CASSLGLAGEETQYF. The CDR3 DNA reads as TGTGCCAGCAGTTTAGGACTAGCGGGAGAAGAGACCCAGTACTTC. The genes are TRBV6-5 and TRBJ2-5; the match to TRBD2 covers 13 bases. The CDR3 runs 15 residues. The junction had 2 bases not matched to a gene; V was cut back by 4 bases and J by 3 bases. CDR1 is MNHEY and CDR2 is SVGAGI in the germline V gene.